The rows below give T cell receptor beta chains drawn from one sample of a study of cytomegalovirus exposure and HLA in healthy donors. The method was immunoSEQ multiplex PCR; TCRdb's version includes in-frame clones alone and lacks a portion of them. This repertoire shows about 73,000 clones, approximately 94% found once; its top ten account for about 0.93%. Sequencing was performed on PBMCs. The receptor set was obtained from a woman between 18 and 29 years old in good health and CMV-seronegative. Both conserved end residues are part of each CDR3. Each record gives: J gene, clone size, D gene, V gene, CDR3 DNA, CDR3 protein. D genes are given only for firm matches. Clone size is shown for a subset of rows, as once, few, many or a class of expanded clone.

>TRBJ2-3|NA|TRBD2|TRBV7-6
TGTGCCAGCAGCTTAGATCGCGGGAGGGCCAAGGGGGATACGCAGTATTTT
CASSLDRGRAKGDTQYF
>TRBJ1-4|NA|TRBD1|TRBV28
TGTGCCAGCTACGCGGGACAGGGGGCACCTAATGAAAAACTGTTTTTT
CASYAGQGAPNEKLFF
>TRBJ2-3|NA|TRBD2|TRBV6-4
TGTGCCAGCAGTGCTGGCGGGGGGAGCACAGATACGCAGTATTTT
CASSAGGGSTDTQYF
>TRBJ2-3|NA|NA|TRBV21-1
TGTGCCAGCAGCAAACTAGCGGGGGGCCTCACAGATACGCAGTATTTT
CASSKLAGGLTDTQYF
>TRBJ1-1|NA|TRBD1|TRBV29-1
TGCAGCGTTGAAGGACAGGGTGATAACACTGAAGCTTTCTTT
CSVEGQGDNTEAFF
>TRBJ2-1|NA|TRBD2|TRBV4-3
TGCGCCGCCTCCCGCGCAGCGGGGGGGGTCGATGAGCAGTTCTTC
CAASRAAGGVDEQFF
>TRBJ2-1|NA|TRBD1|TRBV27
TGTGCCAGCAGTTTAAACAGGGGGCTATGGGATGAGCAGTTCTTC
CASSLNRGLWDEQFF
>TRBJ1-2|NA|NA|TRBV2
TGTGCCAGCAGGGCCGACAGCTACTATGGCTACACCTTC
CASRADSYYGYTF
>TRBJ2-5|NA|NA|TRBV28
TGTGCCAGCAGTTTCCCCCCAAGGGGCCAAGAGACCCAGTACTTC
CASSFPPRGQETQYF
>TRBJ1-3|NA|NA|TRBV30
TGTGCCTGGAGTATTCGCCCCCAGGGTGCTGGAAACACCATATATTTT
CAWSIRPQGAGNTIYF
>TRBJ1-1|NA|NA|TRBV13
TGTGCCAGCAGCAAAGAGGGGGTAGCTTTCTTT
CASSKEGVAFF
>TRBJ2-7|NA|NA|TRBV23-1
TGCGCCAGCAGTCAATCGGCCAGCAGGGCCTACGAGCAGTACTTC
CASSQSASRAYEQYF
>TRBJ2-7|NA|TRBD1|TRBV5-4
TGTGCCAGCAGCGCGAAGGGACAGGGGGCCTACGAGCAGTACTTC
CASSAKGQGAYEQYF
>TRBJ2-2|NA|TRBD2|TRBV5-1
TGCGCCAGCAGCTCCACTAGCGGGGCTAACACCGGGGAGCTGTTTTTT
CASSSTSGANTGELFF
>TRBJ2-3|once|TRBD2|TRBV27
TGTGCCAGCAGGCCAACCGGGACTATCGATTACACAGATACGCAGTATTTT
CASRPTGTIDYTDTQYF
>TRBJ1-1|NA|TRBD1|TRBV7-9
TGTGCCAGCAGGCCTACTATAGGGACAGGGAGCACTGAAGCTTTCTTT
CASRPTIGTGSTEAFF
>TRBJ1-6|NA|TRBD1|TRBV7-9
TGTGCCAGCAGCCCTCGACAGGGGTGGGATTCACCCCTCCACTTT
CASSPRQGWDSPLHF
>TRBJ2-3|NA|TRBD2|TRBV9
TGTGCCAGCAGCCCCCAAGTGGGGGGGTCTCTAGATACGCAGTATTTT
CASSPQVGGSLDTQYF
>TRBJ1-2|NA|TRBD1|TRBV7-8
TGTGCCAGCAGCTCCGAGGGGGACAGGGGGCTTCTGGATGCTGGCTACACCTTC
CASSSEGDRGLLDAGYTF
>TRBJ1-2|NA|NA|TRBV5-1
TGCGCCAGCACCCCCGGGACGGAGGGTGGCTACACCTTC
CASTPGTEGGYTF
>TRBJ2-7|once|TRBD1|TRBV27
TGTGCCAGCGGGACAGGGGGCGGTGAGCAGTACTTC
CASGTGGGEQYF
>TRBJ2-3|NA|NA|TRBV18
TGTGCCAGCTCACCTCAGGGTCCGGATATTCCAGATACGCAGTATTTT
CASSPQGPDIPDTQYF
>TRBJ2-7|NA|TRBD2|TRBV7-2
TGTGCCAGCAACCCTAGCGGGGGGCCCTACGAGCAGTACTTC
CASNPSGGPYEQYF
>TRBJ1-2|NA|NA|TRBV6-1
TGTGCCAGCAGTGATGTCCCTATCGCCCTCTATGGCTACACCTTC
CASSDVPIALYGYTF
>TRBJ2-7|NA|NA|TRBV6-1
TGTGCCAGCACCGACACGCCGGCAAGGGAGCAGTACTTC
CASTDTPAREQYF
>TRBJ1-1|NA|TRBD1|TRBV30
TGTGCCTGGGGGACAGGGTACACTGAAGCTTTCTTT
CAWGTGYTEAFF
>TRBJ2-3|NA|TRBD2|TRBV5-4
TGTGCCAGCAGCATTGGGACTAGCGTGTTCACAGATACGCAGTATTTT
CASSIGTSVFTDTQYF
>TRBJ2-2|NA|TRBD1|TRBV10-2
TGCGCCAGCAGAGCCCTGGGACAGGGCGCCGGGGAGCTGTTTTTT
CASRALGQGAGELFF
>TRBJ2-3|NA|NA|TRBV5-1
TGCGCCAGCAGCCCCCTTCGGGGTCATACGCAGTATTTT
CASSPLRGHTQYF
>TRBJ1-5|NA|TRBD1|TRBV16
TGTGCCAGCAGCTCAACACAGGGGGCTAGCAATCAGCCCCAGCATTTT
CASSSTQGASNQPQHF
>TRBJ2-3|NA|TRBD2|TRBV6-5
TGTGCCGTGGATTGGGGGGGGGCGCAGTATTTT
CAVDWGGAQYF
>TRBJ2-1|NA|NA|TRBV5-5
TGTGCCAGCAGCTTGAACAGCCACTCCTACAATGAGCAGTTCTTC
CASSLNSHSYNEQFF
>TRBJ2-3|NA|TRBD2|TRBV27
TGTGCCAGCAGTTCCAGGGGACTAGTGACTCTGTCTGGCACAGATACGCAGTATTTT
CASSSRGLVTLSGTDTQYF
>TRBJ1-3|NA|NA|TRBV7-2
TGTGCCAGCAGCTCCTGGTTAAGGGGAGGTGAAGGAAACACCATATATTTT
CASSSWLRGGEGNTIYF
>TRBJ2-4|NA|TRBD2|TRBV7-2
TGTGCCAGCAGCTTCATCGGGACTAGCGTGGCGGGAGGCAAAAACATTCAGTACTTC
CASSFIGTSVAGGKNIQYF
>TRBJ2-5|NA|TRBD1|TRBV6-5
TGTGCCAGCAGGCAACTAGGGGACAGCCAAGAGACCCAGTACTTC
CASRQLGDSQETQYF
>TRBJ2-3|NA|TRBD2|TRBV7-8
TGTGCCAGCAGCTTGACTAGCGGGGGCCTAGATACGCAGTATTTT
CASSLTSGGLDTQYF
>TRBJ2-4|NA|TRBD2|TRBV13
TGTGCCAGCAGTTCCGGACTAGACAAAAACATTCAGTACTTC
CASSSGLDKNIQYF
>TRBJ2-2|NA|TRBD2|TRBV7-3
TGTGCCAGCAGCTTAAGTTTGGGACTAGCGGGAGAAGACACCGGGGAGCTGTTTTTT
CASSLSLGLAGEDTGELFF
>TRBJ2-7|NA|TRBD2|TRBV27
TGTGCCAGCAGCACCGGGACTAGCAGCCCCTACGAGCAGTACTTC
CASSTGTSSPYEQYF
>TRBJ2-3|NA|TRBD2|TRBV5-4
TGTGCCAGCAGCCCTAGCGGGGCTAGCACAGATACGCAGTATTTT
CASSPSGASTDTQYF
>TRBJ1-1|NA|NA|TRBV6-6
TGTGCCATCACGTCAGGGGCCCTCACTGAAGCTTTCTTT
CAITSGALTEAFF